The sequence of this T cell receptor beta chain was determined in a study of beta chain features in type 1 diabetes. Purity exceeding 95% was reached by all sorted populations. As for this clone: Its antigen remains unknown.

Whole-study findings and limits: Type 1 diabetes patients showed a moderate but significant shortening of TCRB CDR3s in all four CD4+ subsets. A potential PCR bias toward shorter templates would be equal in patient and control samples. Across patients, naive, central memory and Treg TCRB repertoires exhibited apparently greater similarity than was observed across healthy donors.

Since all of the isolated RNA was reverse transcribed, expressed TCRB transcripts were what got sequenced. Assay used: immunoSEQ multiplex PCR; TCRdb lists only in-frame clones, some missing. The data contain about 270,000 clones, around an eighth of them singletons. Germline CDR1 reads SGDLS; CDR2 reads YYNGEE. The CDR3 has 15 amino acids. Germline trimming cut 0 bases from V and 4 bases from J; bases unmatched to any gene: 7. The origin of this receptor is a man in his thirties or forties with type 1 diabetes. Sequencing was done on a sample of naive CD4+ T cells from blood. V usage is TRBV9 and J usage is TRBJ2-7; TRBD1 aligns across 7 bases. The CDR3 bases are TGTGCCAGCAGCGTAGTCCCCGGACAGGAATACGAGCAGTACTTC. Its translation is CASSVVPGQEYEQYF. Drawing the rest from reference TRBV9 and TRBJ2-7, the complete variable domain is DSGVTQTPKHLITATGQRVTLRCSPRSGDLSVYWYQQSLDQGLQFLIQYYNGEERAKGNILERFSAQQFPDLHSELNLSSLELGDSALYFCASSVVPGQEYEQYFGPGTRLTVT.